Presented here are 25 T cell receptor beta chains from one specimen sequenced in a study of blood T cells in healthy people across ages (dated by TCRdb to the mid-2010s). Libraries were built with 5' RACE. The sequencing machine was an Illumina HiSeq 2500. A second PCR of about 6 to 11 cycles was run with a J-beta primer mix and a sample-barcoded 5' primer. TCRdb reanalyzed the raw reads on its own, using fastp at Q25 for trimming and MiXCR for clone calling, and kept in-frame beta chains. Every entry covers one CDR3 protein and lists the most common genes and DNA from its rows. The sample table contains about 690,000 distinct CDR3 sequences; only one count was recorded for 40% to 50% of them. Around 30% of the sample is held by the ten biggest clonotypes. Sequenced material: blood. The receptors stem from an elderly man in good health.

This clonotype was counted at least ten times. The chain uses TRBV6-2 or TRBV6-3 and TRBJ2-5; 7 bases line up with TRBD2. CDR1 and CDR2 from the germline V gene are MNHEY and SVGEGT. The CDR3 loop spans 15 amino acids. The junction had 8 bases not matched to a gene; V was cut back by 6 bases and J by 1 base. The CDR3 region has the DNA TGTGCCAGCAGCGGGGAGGGAGCGGTCCAAGAGACCCAGTACTTC. Amino acids: CASSGEGAVQETQYF.

This sequence joins TRBV5-1 and TRBJ2-6; D gene unclear. Trimming took 5 bases from V and 1 from J, leaving 7 bases between them. Germline V gene sequence: CDR1 SGHRS, CDR2 YFSETQ. The CDR3 contains 14 residues. In DNA form, the CDR3 reads TGCGCCAGCAGATCGGAGTCTGGGGCCAACGTCCTGACTTTC. Amino acid sequence: CASRSESGANVLTF.

The sample holds many counts of this clonotype. This sequence joins TRBV29-1 and TRBJ2-7; D possibly corresponds to TRBD1 (6 bases). Germline CDR1 SQVTM, CDR2 ANQGSEA. Trimming cost V 6 bases and J 2 bases, with 14 bases left between them. CDR3 length equals 13 residues. In nucleotides, the CDR3 is TGCAGCGTCCGTACAGGGACCACCTACGAGCAGTACTTC. As protein: CSVRTGTTYEQYF.

This clonotype was seen only a few times. The chain recombines TRBV4-2 with TRBJ1-2, with 8 bases matching TRBD1. The CDR3 covers 16 residues. Germline CDR1 reads LGHNA; CDR2 reads YNFKEQ. V lost 0 bases and J lost 4; bases outside the gene matches: 7. The CDR3 is CASSQDMDRDRYGYTF. The DNA of the CDR3 is TGTGCCAGCAGCCAAGATATGGACAGGGATCGCTATGGCTACACCTTC.

The chain employs TRBV15 and TRBJ2-5; D is undetermined. The germline V gene encodes CDR1 LNHNV and CDR2 YYDKDF (reference sequence). This CDR3 is built from 11 residues. V was cut by 5 bases and J by 5 bases, with 6 bases left in between. The CDR3 sequence: CATSARETQYF. CDR3 DNA: TGTGCCACCAGCGCCAGGGAGACCCAGTACTTC.

Concerning this clonotype: A much larger clone is a single base away; this may be a read error. The chain employs TRBV11-3 and TRBJ2-3, with D possibly TRBD1 on 6 matching bases. V lost 4 bases and J lost 4, with 12 bases in between. The CDR3 has 14 residues. The V gene's germline CDR1 is SGHNT and CDR2 YENEEA. DNA of the CDR3: TGTGCCAGCAGCTCACGACAGGACCCAGATACGCAGTATTTT. Its translation: CASSSRQDPDTQYF.

Points on this clonotype: At one end the junction does not follow the germline gene, possibly because of a read error. The V call is TRBV7-2, the J call TRBJ2-6, with a weak D call TRBD1 (5 bases). Per germline, CDR1 SGHTA and CDR2 FQGNSA. CDR3 length equals 15 residues. For the CDR3, the DNA is TGTGCCAGCAGCCCAAGAATAACTGGGGCCAGCGTCCTGACTTTC. Translating gives CASSPRITGASVLTF. The full variable domain, its missing parts supplied by reference TRBV7-2 and TRBJ2-6, is GAGVSQSPSNKVTEKGKDVELRCDPISGHTALYWYRQSLGQGLEFLIYFQGNSAPDKSGLPSDRFSAERTGGSVSTLTIQRTQQEDSAVYLCASSPRITGASVLTFGAGSRLTVL.

This clonotype showed up many times. CDR3 nucleotides: TGTGCCAGCAGCTTACGAGGGGGAATGAGCACAGATACGCAGTATTTT. It translates to CASSLRGGMSTDTQYF. The chain combines TRBV7-2 with TRBJ2-3, with D maybe TRBD1 (6 bases). CDR1 and CDR2 (germline): SGHTA, FQGNSA. Trimming took 2 bases from V and 0 from J, leaving 12 bases between them. This CDR3 contains 16 residues.

A remark on this clonotype: A read error may account for a junction end that differs from germline. The V gene is TRBV7-7, the J gene TRBJ2-5; no definite D call. CDR1 SSHAT and CDR2 FNYEAQ come from the germline V gene (reference sequence). This CDR3 region has 16 residues. The CDR3 bases are TGTGCTAGCAGCCCCCAAACGGATCCCAGGCGGGAGACCCAGTACTTC. Amino acids: CASSPQTDPRRETQYF. The whole variable domain, remainder taken from reference TRBV7-7 and TRBJ2-5, is GAGVSQSPRYKVTKRGQDVTLRCDPISSHATLYWYQQALGQGPEFLTYFNYEAQPDKSGLPSDRFSAERPEGSISTLTIQRTEQRDSAMYRCASSPQTDPRRETQYFGPGTRLLVL.

The rearrangement joins TRBV11-2 to TRBJ2-2, with TRBD1 matching over 7 bases. Germline V gives CDR1 SGHAT, CDR2 FQNNGV. J lost 0 bases, V lost 4 bases, and 5 bases had no gene match. The CDR3 covers 16 residues. CDR3 bases: TGTGCCAGCAGCTCGGCCGGGACAGCGAACACCGGGGAGCTGTTTTTT. The encoded protein is CASSSAGTANTGELFF.

This clonotype came up a few times. The chain combines TRBV6-2 or TRBV6-3 with TRBJ1-2; maybe TRBD1 (5 bases). V was pared by 5 bases and J by 8 bases, with 21 bases between. There are 15 residues in the CDR3. Germline CDR1 reads MNHEY; CDR2 reads SVGEGT. The CDR3 nucleotides read TGTGCCAGCAGTCGTACCCCCCAGGGAACTGGCGGCTACACCTTC. This encodes CASSRTPQGTGGYTF.

This clonotype was counted ten times or more. V and J are TRBV20-1 and TRBJ2-7; 7 bases align to TRBD2. The CDR3 loop spans 13 amino acids. The ends lost 4 bases at V and 7 bases at J; junction bases unmatched: 10. Looked up from germline, CDR1 is DFQATT and CDR2 is SNEGSKA (reference sequence). The CDR3 here is CSATNPGGGEQYF. The DNA of the CDR3 is TGCAGTGCTACCAACCCGGGAGGAGGGGAGCAGTACTTC.

This clonotype was seen once. The chain combines TRBV7-2 with TRBJ1-5; the D is unclear. From germline, CDR1 is SGHTA and CDR2 FQGNSA. The CDR3 is 14 amino acids. Trimming removed 4 bases at V and 6 bases at J, with 13 bases between. DNA of the CDR3: TGTGCCAGCAGCTCGGGAGGGTGGGGTCAGCCCCAGCATTTT. Protein sequence: CASSSGGWGQPQHF.

The table lists this clonotype with a few counts. The chain is built from TRBV20-1 and TRBJ2-4; D may be TRBD1 (5 bases). Trimming pared 5 bases from V and 0 bases from J, leaving 11 bases between. CDR1 and CDR2 (germline): DFQATT, SNEGSKA (reference sequence). The CDR3 has 14 amino acids. As DNA, the CDR3 is TGCAGTGCTTCCGACAGATCAGCCAAAAACATTCAGTACTTC. Encoded protein: CSASDRSAKNIQYF.

The genes are TRBV12-3 or TRBV12-4 and TRBJ1-1; D is ambiguous. The CDR3 is 13 residues long. Between the trimmed V and J ends, which lost 7 bases and 2 bases, there was a span of 11 bases. CDR3: CASISPVNTEAFF. The DNA for the CDR3 is TGTGCCAGCATTTCTCCGGTAAACACTGAAGCTTTCTTT.

This clonotype was observed a few times. V gene TRBV12-3 or TRBV12-4 combines with J gene TRBJ2-1; D not resolved. Trimming pared 5 bases from V and 5 bases from J, leaving 13 bases between. CDR3 size: 14 residues. The CDR3: CASSQQTPNNEQFF. CDR3 DNA: TGTGCCAGCAGTCAACAGACCCCTAACAATGAGCAGTTCTTC.

V usage is TRBV20-1 and J usage is TRBJ2-5; TRBD2 agrees at 12 bases. The better agreement between TRBJ2-1 and the DNA end casts doubt on the J call. The CDR3 is 15 amino acids. Germline-derived CDR1 and CDR2 are DFQATT and SNEGSKA (reference sequence). In DNA, the CDR3 is TGCAGTGCTAGTTTGCCTAGCGGGAGGGAAGAGACCCAGTTCTTC. Protein: CSASLPSGREETQFF.

In DNA form, the CDR3 reads TGTGCCAGCTCTGCAATTCCCCAAGAGACCCAGTACTTC. Translation gives CASSAIPQETQYF. The chain uses TRBV21-1 and TRBJ2-5. TRBV21-1 is flagged as a pseudogene. This CDR3 has 13 amino acids.

The chain employs TRBV5-1 and TRBJ2-1; no clear D. The V gene's germline CDR1 is SGHRS and CDR2 YFSETQ. This CDR3 is built from 15 residues. Trimming removed 4 bases from V and 1 base from J, with 12 bases in between. CDR3 amino acids: CASSTDTYSYNEQFF. Written as DNA, the CDR3 is TGCGCCAGCAGCACCGACACCTATTCCTACAATGAGCAGTTCTTC.

The CDR3 DNA reads as TGTGCCAGCAGCCAGACAGTCAGCACAGATACGCAGTATTTT. It is translated as CASSQTVSTDTQYF. The V gene is TRBV3-1, the J gene TRBJ2-3; TRBD1 might be the D (5 bases). Germline values: CDR1 LGHDT, CDR2 YNNKEL (reference sequence). The V end lost 3 bases, the J end lost 0 bases, and 7 bases lay between the germline ends. CDR3 length: 14 residues.

The chain recombines TRBV9 with TRBJ2-4; 8 bases fit TRBD1. The J call may be in error: the DNA end matches TRBJ2-5 better. From germline, CDR1 is SGDLS and CDR2 YYNGEE. The CDR3 is 16 amino acids. The CDR3 spells CASSVGDRGLEETQYF. As DNA, the CDR3 is TGTGCCAGCAGCGTAGGAGACAGGGGCCTTGAAGAGACCCAGTACTTC.

This clonotype was seen once. The chain employs TRBV11-1 and TRBJ2-3; maybe TRBD2 (6 bases). V was pared by 1 base and J by 2 bases, with 13 bases between. This CDR3 has 16 residues. Looked up from germline, CDR1 is SGHAT and CDR2 is FQDESV (reference sequence). CDR3 protein: CASSLVADLFTDTQYF. Written as DNA, the CDR3 is TGTGCCAGCAGCTTAGTAGCGGATCTCTTCACAGATACGCAGTATTTT.

There are a few counts of this clonotype. The rearrangement links TRBV12-3 or TRBV12-4 to TRBJ2-1; 12 bases are shared with TRBD2. The trim removed 3 bases at V and 3 bases at J, leaving 6 bases unmatched. CDR3 length equals 17 residues. CDR3 nucleotide sequence: TGTGCCAGCAGTTTTTGGGCTAGCGGGAGGGTCTACAATGAGCAGTTCTTC. Protein product: CASSFWASGRVYNEQFF.

In its sample, this clonotype was seen a few times. This chain joins TRBV12-3 or TRBV12-4 and TRBJ2-1, with D possibly matching TRBD1 (5 bases). The CDR3 runs 15 residues. V was clipped by 3 bases and J by 4 bases, with 13 bases between them. CDR3 protein: CASSFDSLAYNEQFF. Written as DNA, the CDR3 is TGTGCCAGCAGTTTCGACAGCCTTGCGTACAATGAGCAGTTCTTC.

The table lists this clonotype with a few counts. The rearrangement links TRBV10-2 to TRBJ2-7; D is unresolved. The V gene's germline CDR1 is WSHSY and CDR2 SAAADI. The CDR3 runs 14 residues. V dropped 4 bases and J dropped 3 bases, with 13 bases sitting between them. The CDR3 nucleotides read TGCGCCAGCAGTGTAGAAGGGATACGCTACGAGCAGTACTTC. It is translated as CASSVEGIRYEQYF.